A single T cell receptor (beta chain) is shown here with its context. The data stem from a study of blood T cell repertoires in COVID-19. At the level of the study: Some COVID-19 samples were acute and others convalescent; all came from the United States, Italy and Spain. PBMCs, B-cell-depleted T cells, or T cells were the source of the cDNA or gDNA that made up the material.

Original data processing: Amplification of reference gene primers was used by the study to estimate nucleated cell counts. The method was immunoSEQ multiplex PCR; TCRdb's version includes in-frame clones alone and lacks a portion of them. V and J calls and clone size are as listed in that table; D and trimming were resolved from the DNA. The table shows roughly 300,000 clones, with approximately 85% occurring only once. V trimming: 3 bases; J trimming: 6 bases; junction bases outside the gene matches: 12. Per the germline V gene, CDR1 is MNHEY and CDR2 is SMNVEV (reference sequence). The CDR3 spans 17 residues.

The sample was peripheral blood. This chain connects TRBV27 to TRBJ2-3, with 10 bases fitting TRBD1. The source of this sequence is a human donor in a cohort sampled during active COVID-19. DNA of the CDR3: TGTGCCAGCAGTTTCCTCAGGGGACAGGGGACAAGGGATACGCAGTATTTT. It is translated as CASSFLRGQGTRDTQYF.